The 14 T cell receptor beta chains reported below all come from one sample, sequenced in a study of blood T cell repertoires in COVID-19. The repertoire was sequenced with immunoSEQ multiplex PCR; TCRdb's copy has only in-frame clones and lacks some. The sample consists of 120,000 or so clones, approximately 81% of them appearing once. Sequencing was carried out using peripheral blood. Every receptor here comes from a woman aged 45-65 years with acute or convalescent COVID-19.

The chain recombines TRBV5-1 with TRBJ2-5, with TRBD1 identical over 8 bases. The germline V gene encodes CDR1 SGHRS and CDR2 YFSETQ. The CDR3 consists of 15 residues. The V segment lost 3 bases and the J segment 2 bases; nucleotides outside the gene matches: 6. CDR3 in amino acids: CASSWTGNTQETQYF. Here the CDR3 DNA reads TGCGCCAGCAGCTGGACAGGGAATACACAAGAGACCCAGTACTTC.

This clone occurred a few times. This rearrangement joins TRBV5-1 to TRBJ2-3, with D maybe TRBD1 (6 bases). From germline, CDR1 is SGHRS and CDR2 YFSETQ. This CDR3 is 16 amino acids long. V shed 0 bases and J shed 0 bases, with 11 bases lying between them. The CDR3 spells CASSLGGTHSTDTQYF. The CDR3 DNA reads as TGCGCCAGCAGCTTGGGGGGGACACATAGCACAGATACGCAGTATTTT.

This clone was seen a few times. Relative to the germline gene, one junction end is altered; a read error may explain this. This chain links TRBV30 with TRBJ1-2; perhaps TRBD1 as D (5 bases). Germline assignment: CDR1 GTSNPN and CDR2 SVGIG (reference sequence). The CDR3 is made up of 10 amino acids. In DNA, the CDR3 is TGCGGGGGTGCGAACTATGGCTACACCTTC. Its protein product is CGGANYGYTF.

This clone was detected only a few times. The chain combines TRBV2 with TRBJ1-5; 8 nucleotides line up with TRBD1. V was clipped by 11 bases and J by 6 bases; unmatched bases: 12. From germline, CDR1 is SNHLY and CDR2 FYNNEI. The CDR3 runs to 14 residues. CDR3 region: CACQDRASRQPQHF. CDR3 DNA: TGTGCCTGCCAGGACAGGGCGAGTCGTCAGCCCCAGCATTTT.

This chain joins TRBV5-4 and TRBJ2-1, with TRBD2 identical over 8 bases. Germline V gene data show CDR1 as SGHNT and CDR2 as YYREEE (reference sequence). With 4 bases clipped from V and 4 bases from J, the junction kept 4 bases outside the gene matches. The CDR3 loop spans 14 amino acids. CDR3 nucleotide sequence: TGTGCCAGCAGCATAGCGGGACTGTACAATGAGCAGTTCTTC. It encodes CASSIAGLYNEQFF.

This chain links TRBV9 with TRBJ1-4, with D perhaps matching TRBD1 (5 bases). CDR3 size: 15 residues. In germline, CDR1 is SGDLS, CDR2 YYNGEE. Trimming cost V 7 bases and J 7 bases, with 20 bases left between them. CDR3 bases: TGTGCCAGCGCCCCCGGCGGGGGGACGAGTGAAAAACTGTTTTTT. Its translation is CASAPGGGTSEKLFF. Full variable domain (rest looked up from reference TRBV9 and TRBJ1-4): DSGVTQTPKHLITATGQRVTLRCSPRSGDLSVYWYQQSLDQGLQFLIQYYNGEERAKGNILERFSAQQFPDLHSELNLSSLELGDSALYFCASAPGGGTSEKLFFGSGTQLSVL.

The genes are TRBV15 and TRBJ2-2; 12 nucleotides line up with TRBD2. The CDR3 is 19 amino acids. CDR1 and CDR2 from the germline V gene are LNHNV and YYDKDF (reference sequence). Germline trimming cut 0 bases from V and 0 bases from J; bases unmatched to any gene: 5. The CDR3 loop is CATSRETTSGRANTGELFF. CDR3 sequence (DNA): TGTGCCACCAGCAGAGAGACGACTAGCGGGAGAGCGAACACCGGGGAGCTGTTTTTT.

The J gene is TRBJ1-2, the V gene TRBV30, with 8 bases aligning to TRBD1. The J segment lost 8 bases and the V segment lost 3 bases, leaving 5 bases of the junction unmatched. The germline V gene has CDR1 GTSNPN and CDR2 SVGIG (reference sequence). This CDR3 region has 12 residues. The CDR3 here is CAWSRTGRGYTF. CDR3 coding DNA: TGTGCCTGGAGCCGGACAGGGAGAGGCTACACCTTC.

The chain is built from TRBV9 and TRBJ1-3; D gene ambiguous. This CDR3 region has 15 residues. V lost 0 bases, J lost 3 bases, and 10 bases lay in between. Germline CDR1 and CDR2: SGDLS and YYNGEE. The DNA for the CDR3 is TGTGCCAGCAGCGTAGACGGGTATGGTGGAAACACCATATATTTT. This sequence encodes CASSVDGYGGNTIYF.

This clone came up a few times. V usage is TRBV18 and J usage is TRBJ1-4; 7 nucleotides line up with TRBD1. V lost 5 bases and J lost 8; bases outside the gene matches: 8. The CDR3 has 14 residues. Germline CDR1 KGHSH, CDR2 LQKENI. CDR3 residues: CASSNGQDREKLFF. The DNA of the CDR3 is TGTGCCAGCTCAAATGGACAGGACCGGGAAAAACTGTTTTTT.

The genes are TRBV19 and TRBJ2-6; D gene uncertain. In germline, CDR1 is LNHDA, CDR2 SQIVND (reference sequence). CDR3 length: 16 residues. V lost 4 bases to trimming and J lost 0 bases, with 10 bases between them. CDR3 in amino acids: CASSNRLSSGANVLTF. The CDR3 coding sequence is TGTGCCAGTAGTAATCGACTGAGCTCTGGGGCCAACGTCCTGACTTTC.

The rearrangement links TRBV5-1 to TRBJ1-4, with TRBD1 matching 10 bases. With V trimmed by 4 bases and J by 6 bases, 3 bases remained unmatched. Germline-derived CDR1 and CDR2 are SGHRS and YFSETQ. The CDR3 runs 14 residues. The CDR3 spells CASSEGQGYEKLFF. The CDR3 DNA sequence: TGCGCCAGCAGCGAGGGACAGGGGTATGAAAAACTGTTTTTT. The variable domain in full, completed from reference TRBV5-1 and TRBJ1-4, reads KAGVTQTPRYLIKTRGQQVTLSCSPISGHRSVSWYQQTPGQGLQFLFEYFSETQRNKGNFPGRFSGRQFSNSRSEMNVSTLELGDSALYLCASSEGQGYEKLFFGSGTQLSVL.

This chain connects TRBV3-1 (or the pseudogene TRBV3-2) to TRBJ2-3, with TRBD2 matching over 7 bases. With 5 bases clipped from V and 4 bases from J, the junction kept 12 bases outside the gene matches. In germline, CDR1 is LGHDT, CDR2 YNNKEL (reference sequence). CDR3 size: 16 residues. The CDR3 DNA is TGTGCCAGCAGCTTCTACGGCGGGGGTGGATCAGATACGCAGTATTTT. Its translation: CASSFYGGGGSDTQYF.

The chain carries TRBV5-4 and TRBJ2-7; 8 positions agree with TRBD1. The germline gives CDR1 SGHNT, CDR2 YYREEE (reference sequence). J lost 1 base, V lost 4 bases, and 10 bases had no gene match. The CDR3 has 16 amino acids. CDR3 loop: CASSLGQGSLSYEQYF. DNA for the CDR3: TGTGCCAGCAGCCTTGGACAGGGCTCTCTGTCCTACGAGCAGTACTTC.